The entry below describes one T cell receptor beta chain. Its antigen remains unidentified. It has no much larger one-base neighbor in the sample; base qualities were not kept. Libraries were built with multiplex PCR. The instrument given in TCRdb is Illumina HiSeq 4000. TCR beta libraries were built with iRepertoire HTBI primers and Arm-PCR amplification of CDR3 regions. PCR products were gel purified before sequencing. The study's own analysis went as follows. Gene usage analysis of CDR3 amino acid clonotypes used the 62 TRBV and 14 to 15 TRBJ segments found across samples. COPE and FqMerger were used to merge the filtered high-quality paired reads into contigs. BLAST was used to align contigs to IMGT TRBV, TRBD and TRBJ reference genes, and CDR3 was defined according to IMGT. Any clonotype with a frequency above 0.1% was classified as a highly expanded clone. Repertoire diversity was measured by Shannon entropy, and V-J evenness by the Gini coefficient. Clonotypes shared by more than one individual were considered public. TCRdb trimmed public reads at Q25 via fastp, called clones via MiXCR and kept in-frame beta chains. Rows merge per CDR3 protein into single entries with the most common DNA and genes. TCRdb, rather than the study authors, made the V and J calls. Present in this sample are roughly 700,000 distinct CDR3 sequences, around 32% of which were seen just once. The top ten clonotypes cover roughly 46% of the sample.

The data stem from a study of regulatory T cells in long-lasting Graves disease (dated by TCRdb to about 2021). Looking at the study overall: Persistent Graves' disease was defined as persistently positive TSH receptor autoantibodies together with antithyroid drug treatment for over 5 years. Patients with persistent Graves' disease were compared with patients with newly diagnosed Graves' disease using TCR sequencing and RNA sequencing of peripheral blood. The study was conducted in China and was registered as a clinical trial. TCR sequencing covered around 13 persistent and around 20 newly diagnosed Graves' disease patients, around 33 samples in total. Persistent Graves' disease patients in the clinical cohort had taken antithyroid drugs for about 10.3 years on average. The full study reports these points: Only the TCR beta chain was sequenced and analyzed. TRBV28, TRBJ1-2 and TRBJ2-5 were preferentially used in persistent disease, while TRBV20-1 and TRBJ2-1 were favored in newly diagnosed disease. Because the primary lesion, thyroid tissue, could not be accessed, the study looked at peripheral blood alone. Compared with newly diagnosed patients, patients with persistent Graves' disease had lower TCR Shannon entropy and fewer highly expanded clones, which suggests clonal expansion. Persistent patients shared more public clonotypes among themselves (around 2,700) than newly diagnosed patients did (more than 950). The small sample size was acknowledged by the authors as a limitation that may reduce accuracy.

Measured from the cysteine to the phenylalanine, the CDR3 is 17 residues long. The read is trimmed to its CDR3 DNA, 51 bases read in frame from base 1. From a lookup of the germline V gene, CDR1 and CDR2 are SGHRS and YFSETQ. V loses 4 bases of germline sequence and J loses 0 bases, and the interval between the two ends is 14 bases. The time point label, read with the paper, signifies: persistent/refractory GD, antithyroid drugs over 5 years with positive TRAb. For both TCR sequencing and RNA sequencing, RNA was extracted from PBMCs in TRIzol. The diagnosis of Graves' disease was made according to American Thyroid Association guidelines. Patients were recruited from an endocrinology department in Xi'an, China. Each patient gave roughly 8.4 milliliters of peripheral blood, collected in an EDTA anticoagulant tube. Ficoll Paque Plus density gradient separation was used to isolate PBMCs, and no further T cell sorting was done. An Agilent 2100 Bioanalyzer and agarose gel were used to check RNA quality, while a NanoDrop 2000 measured RNA concentration.

Rearrangement joined TRBV5-1 to TRBJ2-6; the D segment might be TRBD1 or TRBD2, since each matches 6 bases. The sequence came from a female donor with Graves disease. The sequences come from peripheral blood mononuclear cells (PBMCs), collected when the disease was refractory, from a patient treated with antithyroid drugs. The DNA reads as follows: TGCGCCAGCAGCCCGCCACAGGGACTCTCTGGGGCCAACGTCCTGACTTTC. Its protein reads: CASSPPQGLSGANVLTF.